These 18 T cell receptor beta chains were all obtained from the same sample, sequenced in a study of cytomegalovirus exposure and HLA in healthy donors. Primers: 60 Vbeta forward and 13 Jbeta reverse. Using immunoSEQ multiplex PCR, the repertoire was profiled, and TCRdb retains in-frame clones only, with some absent. The table records 150,000 to 200,000 clones, about four fifths of them present only once. Specimen: PBMCs. These receptor sequences come from a male donor in good health and CMV-seropositive.

The V gene is TRBV11-2, the J gene TRBJ2-7, with 10 bases aligning to TRBD1. V lost 0 bases, J lost 3 bases, and 14 bases stayed unmatched. The CDR3 consists of 19 residues. Germline lookup yields CDR1 SGHAT and CDR2 FQNNGV. CDR3 in amino acids: CASSLDLSPGQGIDYEQYF. CDR3 DNA: TGTGCCAGCAGCTTAGATCTAAGCCCGGGACAGGGGATCGACTACGAGCAGTACTTC. Supplemented by reference TRBV11-2 and TRBJ2-7, the full variable domain reads EAGVAQSPRYKIIEKRQSVAFWCNPISGHATLYWYQQILGQGPKLLIQFQNNGVVDDSQLPKDRFSAERLKGVDSTLKIQPAKLEDSAVYLCASSLDLSPGQGIDYEQYFGPGTRLTVT.

J is TRBJ2-4 and V is TRBV5-4; D may be TRBD2 (6 bases). The CDR3 sequence is 16 residues long. Trimming removed 0 bases from V and 1 base from J, with 11 bases in between. Germline CDR1 is SGHNT and CDR2 is YYREEE (reference sequence). In DNA form, the CDR3 reads TGTGCCAGCAGCTTGGACGGGAGTAGGGCCAAAAACATTCAGTACTTC. It is translated as CASSLDGSRAKNIQYF.

V gene TRBV6-1 combines with J gene TRBJ2-5; 7 bases agree with TRBD1. V trimming: 4 bases; J trimming: 6 bases; junction bases outside the gene matches: 5. The germline V gene encodes CDR1 MNHNS and CDR2 SASEGT. CDR3 size: 13 residues. Here the CDR3 DNA reads TGTGCCAGCAGTGTCTTGACAGGGCAGACCCAGTACTTC. As protein: CASSVLTGQTQYF.

The CDR3 spells CASTPDGVRTEAFF. For the CDR3, the DNA is TGTGCCAGCACTCCCGATGGAGTAAGGACTGAAGCTTTCTTT. The chain joins TRBV28 to TRBJ1-1, with D unclear. The CDR3 extends over 14 amino acids. Per the germline V gene, CDR1 is MDHEN and CDR2 is SYDVKM. Between the trimmed V and J ends, which lost 7 bases and 5 bases, there was a span of 17 bases.

This chain joins TRBV5-8 and TRBJ2-7, with D possibly TRBD2 on 5 matching bases. Trimming removed 2 bases at V and 7 bases at J, with 22 bases between. Germline CDR1 SGHTS, CDR2 YDEGEE. This CDR3 region has 16 residues. CDR3 sequence (DNA): TGTGCCAGCAGCTTTTTTTCCCGCCGGACTGACGGGGAGCAGTACTTC. It specifies CASSFFSRRTDGEQYF.

This clone was found once. V and J are TRBV30 and TRBJ2-3; 8 bases fit TRBD1. Germline V gene lookup returns CDR1 GTSNPN and CDR2 SVGIG (reference sequence). The V segment lost 5 bases and the J segment 4 bases; nucleotides outside the gene matches: 8. This CDR3 is built from 14 residues. The CDR3 region has the DNA TGTGCCTGGTCCCGGGACAGGCCCCCAGATACGCAGTATTTT. It translates to CAWSRDRPPDTQYF. Together with reference TRBV30 and TRBJ2-3, the CDR3 gives the full variable domain: SQTIHQWPATLVQPVGSPLSLECTVEGTSNPNLYWYRQAAGRGLQLLFYSVGIGQISSEVPQNLSASRPQDRQFILSSKKLLLSDSGFYLCAWSRDRPPDTQYFGPGTRLTVL.

The V and J genes are TRBV11-2 and TRBJ1-2; D ambiguous. This CDR3 has 11 residues. The V end lost 3 bases, the J end lost 4 bases, and 3 bases lay between the germline ends. Looked up from germline, CDR1 is SGHAT and CDR2 is FQNNGV. Here the CDR3 DNA reads TGTGCCAGCAGCTTTCTCTATGGCTACACCTTC. Translated, it gives CASSFLYGYTF.

CDR3 in amino acids: CASSYSKYSRRADTF. Here the CDR3 DNA reads TGTGCCAGCAGTTACTCGAAGTATTCGAGGAGGGCGGACACCTTC. The genes are TRBV6-5 and TRBJ1-2; no clear D. The V end was cut by 0 bases, the J end by 12 bases, with 20 bases between. Looked up from germline, CDR1 is MNHEY and CDR2 is SVGAGI. The length of the CDR3 is 15 residues.

This chain joins TRBV5-3 and TRBJ2-2; D call uncertain. TRBV5-3 is noted as an ORF with a role that remains uncertain. Trimming removed 3 bases from V and 8 bases from J, with 5 bases in between. The CDR3 contains 11 residues. CDR3 sequence reads: CARSSAGELFF. The DNA for the CDR3 is TGTGCCAGAAGCTCTGCGGGGGAGCTGTTTTTT.

V usage is TRBV10-3 and J usage is TRBJ2-3; 7 bases map to TRBD1. There are 17 residues in the CDR3. Germline values: CDR1 ENHRY, CDR2 SYGVKD. V shed 5 bases and J 0 bases; nucleotides not matched to a gene: 11. The CDR3 region is CAISPGQFLRSTDTQYF. In DNA, the CDR3 is TGTGCCATCAGTCCGGGACAGTTTCTTCGTAGCACAGATACGCAGTATTTT.

The chain is built from TRBV5-6 and TRBJ2-5; D remains unclear. CDR1 and CDR2 from the germline V gene are SGHDT and YYEEEE. The germline V and J ends were trimmed by 0 bases and 9 bases, with 18 bases remaining between them. This CDR3 comprises 15 residues. CDR3 protein: CASSLVIQPRVPQYF. DNA for the CDR3: TGTGCCAGCAGCTTGGTCATCCAGCCTAGAGTACCCCAGTACTTC.

The chain joins TRBV6-5 to TRBJ2-1; D possibly corresponds to TRBD1 (6 bases). The CDR3 totals 15 residues. CDR1 and CDR2 from the germline V gene are MNHEY and SVGAGI. V was clipped by 7 bases and J by 1 base, with 14 bases between them. The CDR3 coding sequence is TGTGCCAGCACTCGGGACACTGTGTCCTACAATGAGCAGTTCTTC. This gives the protein CASTRDTVSYNEQFF.

This clone has just a few counts. The chain recombines TRBV25-1 with TRBJ1-1; 11 bases are a match to TRBD1. Germline trimming cut 6 bases from V and 0 bases from J; bases unmatched to any gene: 0. This CDR3 region has 14 residues. Germline CDR1 reads MGHDK; CDR2 reads SYGVNS. CDR3 sequence (DNA): TGTGCCAGCAGGGGACAGGGGGTGAACACTGAAGCTTTCTTT. It is translated as CASRGQGVNTEAFF.

CDR3 protein: CASSPGDRNSGNTIYF. The DNA of the CDR3 is TGTGCCAGCAGCCCGGGGGACAGGAACTCTGGAAACACCATATATTTT. This chain connects TRBV7-9 to TRBJ1-3; 8 bases line up with TRBD1. CDR3 size: 16 residues. V lost 5 bases, J lost 0 bases, and 6 bases stayed unmatched. Germline values: CDR1 SEHNR, CDR2 FQNEAQ (reference sequence).

This CDR3 reads CASSRQVTLGGYTF. CDR3 bases: TGTGCCAGCAGCCGACAGGTCACCTTGGGGGGCTACACCTTC. The chain couples TRBV7-2 to TRBJ1-2, with D possibly TRBD1 on 6 matching bases. This CDR3 contains 14 residues. V was pared by 5 bases and J by 8 bases, with 18 bases between. Looked up from germline, CDR1 is SGHTA and CDR2 is FQGNSA.

This CDR3 reads CASSQSGGPFHF. DNA for the CDR3: TGCGCCAGCAGCCAGTCAGGGGGTCCCTTCCACTTT. The rearrangement uses TRBV4-3 and TRBJ1-6, with 7 bases that match TRBD1. This CDR3 contains 12 residues. The V and J ends lost 3 bases and 17 bases, in that order; junction bases with no gene match: 7. Germline CDR1 reads LGHNA; CDR2 reads YSLEER.

The rearrangement joins TRBV15 to TRBJ1-2; TRBD1 is a possible D gene (6 bases). The CDR3 loop spans 16 amino acids. V dropped 0 bases and J dropped 7 bases, with 18 bases sitting between them. CDR1 LNHNV and CDR2 YYDKDF come from the germline V gene (reference sequence). The CDR3 here is CATSRDAGGAASGYTF. For the CDR3, the DNA is TGTGCCACCAGCAGAGATGCGGGGGGCGCTGCTTCTGGCTACACCTTC.

V is TRBV18 and J is TRBJ2-2; the D gene is possibly TRBD2 (5 bases). The V and J ends lost 0 bases and 2 bases respectively, with 10 bases between them. The CDR3 is made up of 16 amino acids. Germline V lookup: CDR1 KGHSH, CDR2 LQKENI. Written as DNA, the CDR3 is TGTGCCAGCTCACCACCAGGACTGCTTAACACCGGGGAGCTGTTTTTT. It translates to CASSPPGLLNTGELFF.